This entry lists 14 T cell receptor beta chains sequenced from one sample in a study of T cell changes during pregnancy in multiple sclerosis. Clones were read by immunoSEQ multiplex PCR, and TCRdb kept only the in-frame ones, dropping some. The table includes about 56,000 clones, approximately 91% detected once. Sequences were derived from CD4+ T cells from peripheral blood mononuclear cells, sampled in the third trimester of pregnancy. These receptors were collected from a female donor with multiple sclerosis, enrolled in a pregnancy study.

The chain has TRBV11-1 and TRBJ1-6, with TRBD1 identical over 10 bases. CDR3 size: 19 residues. The germline V gene has CDR1 SGHAT and CDR2 FQDESV (reference sequence). The trim removed 5 bases at V and 6 bases at J, leaving 16 bases unmatched. CDR3: CASSDPGTGVYAGNSPLHF. CDR3 DNA: TGTGCCAGCAGCGACCCCGGGACAGGGGTCTATGCGGGTAATTCACCCCTCCACTTT.

DNA of the CDR3: TGTGCCAGCAGCTACTGGACAGGGCGAGAGACCCAGTACTTC. It specifies CASSYWTGRETQYF. The chain recombines TRBV7-6 with TRBJ2-5; 8 bases align to TRBD1. With V trimmed by 4 bases and J by 4 bases, 5 bases remained unmatched. CDR3 size: 14 residues. The germline CDR1 and CDR2 sequences are SGHVS and FNYEAQ. The full variable domain, with the rest looked up from reference TRBV7-6 and TRBJ2-5, is GAGVSQSPRYKVTKRGQDVALRCDPISGHVSLYWYRQALGQGPEFLTYFNYEAQQDKSGLPNDRFSAERPEGSISTLTIQRTEQRDSAMYRCASSYWTGRETQYFGPGTRLLVL.

As DNA, the CDR3 is TGTGCCAGCTCACCTTACGAAACGGGGACAGGGGGTAGTGATGAAGCTTTCTTT. It yields the protein CASSPYETGTGGSDEAFF. The chain carries TRBV18 and TRBJ1-1; 11 positions match TRBD1. Germline-derived CDR1 and CDR2 are KGHSH and LQKENI. The CDR3 totals 18 residues. With V trimmed by 3 bases and J by 7 bases, 16 bases remained unmatched.

This clone was found once. The CDR3 DNA follows: TGTGCCAGCTCACCCCCTTTAATCTCGACCCAGTACTTC. Amino acids: CASSPPLISTQYF. The rearrangement joins TRBV18 to TRBJ2-5; unclear D gene. CDR3 length: 13 amino acids. V was pared by 3 bases and J by 7 bases, with 12 bases between. From germline, CDR1 is KGHSH and CDR2 LQKENI.

The chain recombines TRBV12-5 with TRBJ1-3, with TRBD1 matching over 8 bases. The length of the CDR3 is 16 residues. With V trimmed by 5 bases and J by 0 bases, 6 bases remained unmatched. CDR1 and CDR2 from the germline V gene are LGHNT and FRNRAP. The CDR3 DNA follows: TGTGCTAGTGGTCGCACCGGGACAGGCTCTGGAAACACCATATATTTT. Encoded protein: CASGRTGTGSGNTIYF.

This chain joins TRBV2 and TRBJ1-4; 9 bases are a match to TRBD1. Germline V gene sequence: CDR1 SNHLY, CDR2 FYNNEI. CDR3 length equals 16 residues. The V segment lost 5 bases and the J segment 7 bases; nucleotides outside the gene matches: 11. The CDR3 DNA is TGTGCCAGCAGTTCCGGGACAGGGAGCCGGGTTGAAAAACTGTTTTTT. Protein: CASSSGTGSRVEKLFF.

This rearrangement joins TRBV7-6 to TRBJ1-5, with TRBD1 identical over 8 bases. The ends lost 1 base at V and 7 bases at J; junction bases unmatched: 12. Germline V gene lookup returns CDR1 SGHVS and CDR2 FNYEAQ. CDR3 length: 17 residues. This CDR3 reads CASSLEPPRQGMQPQHF. CDR3 coding DNA: TGTGCCAGCAGCTTAGAACCCCCGAGACAGGGGATGCAGCCCCAGCATTTT.

The chain combines TRBV5-6 with TRBJ2-2; D remains unclear. Trimming took off 0 bases at V and 1 base at J, with 4 bases between the two ends. Germline V lookup: CDR1 SGHDT, CDR2 YYEEEE. The CDR3 runs to 14 residues. The CDR3 spells CASSLGRNTGELFF. The CDR3 DNA follows: TGTGCCAGCAGCTTGGGTAGGAACACCGGGGAGCTGTTTTTT.

The rearrangement links TRBV5-1 to TRBJ1-1, with unresolved D. Germline assignment: CDR1 SGHRS and CDR2 YFSETQ. The ends were cut back, 0 bases at V and 7 bases at J, with 16 bases in the middle. CDR3 length: 15 amino acids. CDR3 in DNA: TGCGCCAGCAGCTTGGCCCCAGGCCGAACCGATGAAGCTTTCTTT. This codes for CASSLAPGRTDEAFF.

This clone came up once. The CDR3, as DNA: TGTGCCAGCAGTTTCCTAGTACAGGGGGCTGGCTACACCTTC. It is translated as CASSFLVQGAGYTF. The V call is TRBV27, the J call TRBJ1-2; TRBD1 agrees at 9 bases. The germline CDR1 and CDR2 sequences are MNHEY and SMNVEV (reference sequence). The junction had 6 bases not matched to a gene; V was cut back by 3 bases and J by 7 bases. CDR3 length: 14 residues.

The chain carries TRBV11-3 and TRBJ2-1, with 10 bases fitting TRBD2. Germline CDR1 SGHNT, CDR2 YENEEA. V shed 1 base and J 9 bases; nucleotides not matched to a gene: 6. The CDR3 loop spans 15 amino acids. The CDR3 DNA is TGTGCCAGCAGCTTAGGACTAGCGGGCTGGGGTGAGCAGTTCTTC. Translating gives CASSLGLAGWGEQFF.

The rearrangement uses TRBV5-4 and TRBJ2-4; 12 positions match TRBD2. The V gene end was trimmed by 0 bases and the J gene end by 5 bases; junction bases not matched to a gene: 3. CDR3 size: 16 residues. CDR1 is SGHNT, CDR2 YYREEE, per germline (reference sequence). CDR3 in amino acids: CASSLALAGGENIQYF. The CDR3, as DNA: TGTGCCAGCAGCTTGGCACTAGCGGGAGGAGAAAACATTCAGTACTTC.

The rearrangement uses TRBV7-9 and TRBJ1-1, with a tentative D call TRBD1 (6 bases). Germline V CDR1 and CDR2: SEHNR, FQNEAQ (reference sequence). Trimming took off 6 bases at V and 0 bases at J, with 8 bases between the two ends. The length of the CDR3 is 13 residues. CDR3 loop: CASRNRVNTEAFF. CDR3 sequence (DNA): TGTGCCAGCAGGAACAGGGTGAACACTGAAGCTTTCTTT.

The V call is TRBV7-2, the J call TRBJ2-7, with 13 bases that match TRBD2. This CDR3 has 16 amino acids. The germline V gene has CDR1 SGHTA and CDR2 FQGNSA. V dropped 5 bases and J dropped 0; count of bases not matched to a gene: 4. CDR3 amino acids: CASSKLAGGNSYEQYF. CDR3 nucleotides: TGTGCCAGCAGCAAACTAGCGGGGGGGAACTCCTACGAGCAGTACTTC.